Each of the 2 T cell receptor beta chains below was sequenced from the same sample in a study of blood T cells in healthy people across ages. A second PCR of about 6 to 11 cycles used a sample-barcoded 5' primer and a J-beta primer mix. TCRdb independently ran MiXCR on the 5' RACE reads; one entry per CDR3 protein. The table records some 550,000 distinct CDR3 sequences, roughly 48% of them present only once. The sequenced sample consisted of blood. Every receptor here comes from a man older than 75 in good health.

This clonotype was recorded a few times. The CDR3 sequence is CASSPTGTGESTDTQYF. CDR3 DNA: TGTGCCAGCAGCCCGACCGGGACAGGGGAGAGCACAGATACGCAGTATTTT. J is TRBJ2-3 and V is TRBV7-9; TRBD1 matches at 10 bases. The germline V gene has CDR1 SEHNR and CDR2 FQNEAQ (reference sequence). The CDR3 runs 17 residues. V lost 5 bases to trimming and J lost 0 bases; unmatched junction nucleotides: 8.

V usage is TRBV6-1 and J usage is TRBJ2-5; 8 bases match TRBD2. The CDR3 has 17 residues. Germline V gene data show CDR1 as MNHNS and CDR2 as SASEGT. V shed 6 bases, J shed 11 bases, and the junction held 23 bases outside the gene matches. Here the CDR3 DNA reads TGTGCCAGCAGCCGCACGGGGCCAAGCGGGAGTAGGGATGAGCAGTACTTC. It specifies CASSRTGPSGSRDEQYF.